This entry lists 26 T cell receptor beta chains sequenced from one sample in a study of long-term antiretroviral therapy in people with HIV. Running of the v3.0 immunoSEQ assay took place at survey level. Produced via immunoSEQ multiplex PCR; TCRdb's table is partial and in-frame only. The table lists just over 35,000 clones, approximately 80% of them singletons. Sequencing used unsorted PBMCs, obtained 0.6 years after starting antiretroviral therapy. These receptors were collected from a man younger than 35 with HIV.

V is TRBV27 and J is TRBJ1-5; unclear D gene. Germline V CDR1 and CDR2: MNHEY, SMNVEV (reference sequence). Trimming took off 6 bases at V and 0 bases at J, with 21 bases between the two ends. The CDR3 sequence is 18 residues long. CDR3 DNA: TGTGCCAGCAGCTCCCAAGCCCCGGGAGACTATAGCAATCAGCCCCAGCATTTT. It codes for CASSSQAPGDYSNQPQHF.

This clone was recorded once. DNA for the CDR3: TGTGCCAGCTCACCACCTAGCTTCCAAGAGACCCAGTACTTC. This gives the protein CASSPPSFQETQYF. This rearrangement joins TRBV18 to TRBJ2-5, with D uncertain. V lost 0 bases to trimming and J lost 1 base, with 6 bases between them. The V gene's germline CDR1 is KGHSH and CDR2 LQKENI. CDR3 length equals 14 residues. The whole variable domain, filled in from reference TRBV18 and TRBJ2-5, reads NAGVMQNPRHLVRRRGQEARLRCSPMKGHSHVYWYRQLPEEGLKFMVYLQKENIIDESGMPKERFSAEFPKEGPSILRIQQVVRGDSAAYFCASSPPSFQETQYFGPGTRLLVL.

The V gene is TRBV30, the J gene TRBJ1-5; D is undetermined. Germline CDR1 reads GTSNPN; CDR2 reads SVGIG (reference sequence). The CDR3 totals 13 residues. The germline V and J ends were trimmed by 0 bases and 2 bases, with 5 bases remaining between them. The CDR3 nucleotides read TGTGCCTGGAGTGTGCAGGGCAATCAGCCCCAGCATTTT. Translated, it gives CAWSVQGNQPQHF.

The CDR3 DNA sequence: TGTGCCAGCAGCTCGGGGACTAGCGGGACTCGGGAGACCCAGTACTTC. This sequence encodes CASSSGTSGTRETQYF. J is TRBJ2-5 and V is TRBV11-2; TRBD2 agrees at 13 bases. The germline gives CDR1 SGHAT, CDR2 FQNNGV. This CDR3 has 16 amino acids. Germline trimming cut 4 bases from V and 5 bases from J; bases unmatched to any gene: 7.

This clone was picked up a small number of times. The sample carries other DNA sequences with the same CDR3. This sequence joins TRBV6-5 and TRBJ2-7; D might be TRBD1 or TRBD2, each matching 6 bases. The ends were cut back, 6 bases at V and 6 bases at J, with 15 bases in the middle. The CDR3 length is 13 residues. Germline CDR1 and CDR2: MNHEY and SVGAGI. The CDR3 DNA sequence: TGTGCCAGCAGATTACGAGAGGGGGGCGAGCAGTACTTC. This encodes CASRLREGGEQYF.

This chain joins TRBV5-1 and TRBJ2-1, with D tentatively TRBD2 (6 bases). Between the trimmed V and J ends, which lost 0 bases and 3 bases, there was a span of 10 bases. The germline gives CDR1 SGHRS, CDR2 YFSETQ. The CDR3 is 15 amino acids. The CDR3, as DNA: TGCGCCAGCAGCTTGGTGGGGGGTGGCTACAATGAGCAGTTCTTC. Translated: CASSLVGGGYNEQFF.

The J gene is TRBJ1-1, the V gene TRBV30; D ambiguous. The germline gives CDR1 GTSNPN, CDR2 SVGIG (reference sequence). The ends were cut back, 3 bases at V and 5 bases at J, with 13 bases in the middle. This CDR3 comprises 13 residues. CDR3 nucleotide sequence: TGTGCCTGGAGGGCGAGTGTCGGAACTGAAGCTTTCTTT. Translating gives CAWRASVGTEAFF.

The gene calls are TRBV27 and TRBJ1-5, with TRBD1 identical over 9 bases. The CDR3 is made up of 15 amino acids. Germline V CDR1 and CDR2: MNHEY, SMNVEV (reference sequence). V gave up 6 bases and J gave up 5 bases; unmatched junction bases: 8. CDR3 region: CASRTGTGFYQPQHF. CDR3 nucleotides: TGTGCCAGCAGGACCGGGACAGGGTTTTATCAGCCCCAGCATTTT.

This sequence joins TRBV6-6 and TRBJ1-2; the D gene is possibly TRBD1 (5 bases). Per germline, CDR1 MNHNY and CDR2 SVGAGI (reference sequence). CDR3 size: 15 residues. The V end lost 6 bases, the J end lost 3 bases, and 17 bases lay between the germline ends. CDR3 nucleotides: TGTGCCAGCAGGGGGACGCGGGGGGAGTACTATGGCTACACCTTC. Residues: CASRGTRGEYYGYTF.

The J gene is TRBJ2-3, the V gene TRBV28, with no clear D. Deletions cut 6 bases from V and 1 base from J, with 14 bases between. Germline V gene data show CDR1 as MDHEN and CDR2 as SYDVKM. The CDR3 covers 15 residues. The CDR3 coding sequence is TGTGCCAGCAGAACTCACGGCGTGGGCACAGATACGCAGTATTTT. Its protein product is CASRTHGVGTDTQYF. Full variable domain (remainder filled in from reference TRBV28 and TRBJ2-3): DVKVTQSSRYLVKRTGEKVFLECVQDMDHENMFWYRQDPGLGLRLIYFSYDVKMKEKGDIPEGYSVSREKKERFSLILESASTNQTSMYLCASRTHGVGTDTQYFGPGTRLTVL.

Only a few counts were recorded for this clone. V gene TRBV19 combines with J gene TRBJ1-1; D gene ambiguous. The CDR3 contains 13 residues. Germline CDR1 LNHDA, CDR2 SQIVND (reference sequence). V lost 2 bases to trimming and J lost 0 bases, with 4 bases between them. CDR3 bases: TGTGCCAGTAGTATAAACATGAACACTGAAGCTTTCTTT. It is translated as CASSINMNTEAFF.

The chain links TRBV27 to TRBJ2-1; D not certain. The CDR3 covers 13 residues. Between the trimmed V and J ends, which lost 3 bases and 4 bases, there was a span of 7 bases. The germline V gene encodes CDR1 MNHEY and CDR2 SMNVEV (reference sequence). CDR3 residues: CASSLAEYNEQFF. Here the CDR3 DNA reads TGTGCCAGCAGTTTGGCGGAATACAATGAGCAGTTCTTC.

J is TRBJ1-1 and V is TRBV5-1; 10 bases match TRBD1. The CDR3 has 15 amino acids. V was pared by 6 bases and J by 7 bases, with 12 bases of the junction left unmatched. Germline values: CDR1 SGHRS, CDR2 YFSETQ. As DNA, the CDR3 is TGCGCCAGCACCGTAAAGACAGGGGGCATTAGTGAAGCTTTCTTT. This encodes CASTVKTGGISEAFF.

V and J are TRBV5-6 and TRBJ2-6; D possibly corresponds to TRBD2 (6 bases). The V gene's germline CDR1 is SGHDT and CDR2 YYEEEE. V was shortened by 2 bases and J by 4 bases, with 16 bases between the two germline ends. The length of the CDR3 is 17 residues. The CDR3 here is CASSFGDWEGGANVLTF. CDR3 coding DNA: TGTGCCAGCAGCTTTGGGGACTGGGAAGGCGGGGCCAACGTCCTGACTTTC.

The chain uses TRBV7-9 and TRBJ2-3; D possibly corresponds to TRBD2 (5 bases). Trimming pared 3 bases from V and 3 bases from J, leaving 7 bases between. The CDR3 is made up of 13 amino acids. Germline V gene lookup returns CDR1 SEHNR and CDR2 FQNEAQ (reference sequence). The CDR3 loop is CASSFTRTDTQYF. CDR3 sequence (DNA): TGTGCCAGCAGCTTTACTAGGACAGATACGCAGTATTTT.

This rearrangement joins TRBV7-9 to TRBJ2-4; no clear D gene. Trimming shortened V by 1 base and J by 3 bases, and 19 bases separated the two germline ends. CDR1 is SEHNR, CDR2 FQNEAQ, per germline (reference sequence). The CDR3 loop spans 18 amino acids. CDR3 in DNA: TGTGCCAGCAGCTTAGTAGTGGGTCGCCTACCCAGCAAAAACATTCAGTACTTC. It yields the protein CASSLVVGRLPSKNIQYF. The variable domain in full, completed from reference TRBV7-9 and TRBJ2-4, reads DTGVSQNPRHKITKRGQNVTFRCDPISEHNRLYWYRQTLGQGPEFLTYFQNEAQLEKSRLLSDRFSAERPKGSFSTLEIQRTEQGDSAMYLCASSLVVGRLPSKNIQYFGAGTRLSVL.

The chain combines TRBV6-6 with TRBJ2-1, with TRBD2 identical over 7 bases. The CDR3 runs to 15 residues. V was pared by 5 bases and J by 4 bases, with 8 bases of the junction left unmatched. Germline V CDR1 and CDR2: MNHNY, SVGAGI (reference sequence). The DNA for the CDR3 is TGTGCCAGCAGTGCACGGGAGCGGGGTTACAATGAGCAGTTCTTC. Translated, it gives CASSARERGYNEQFF.

V gene TRBV14 combines with J gene TRBJ1-3; tentatively, D is TRBD1 (6 bases). The CDR3 runs to 16 residues. Trimming took 5 bases from V and 4 from J, leaving 18 bases between them. From germline, CDR1 is SGHDN and CDR2 FVKESK. CDR3 sequence: CASSDSGQPFGNTIYF. As DNA, the CDR3 is TGTGCCAGCAGCGACTCTGGACAGCCCTTCGGAAACACCATATATTTT.

The V and J genes are TRBV5-1 and TRBJ2-2, with a tentative D call TRBD2 (6 bases). CDR3 length: 14 residues. The germline V gene has CDR1 SGHRS and CDR2 YFSETQ. Trimming took 0 bases from V and 8 from J, leaving 11 bases between them. CDR3 in DNA: TGCGCCAGCAGCTTGGTCGGGGAGGAGGGGGAGCTGTTTTTT. This codes for CASSLVGEEGELFF.

The chain employs TRBV5-1 and TRBJ2-7; 10 positions agree with TRBD1. The CDR3 has 15 residues. The ends lost 4 bases at V and 0 bases at J; junction bases unmatched: 4. From germline, CDR1 is SGHRS and CDR2 YFSETQ. The CDR3 reads CASSRGTGDSYEQYF. Here the CDR3 DNA reads TGCGCCAGCAGCCGGGGGACAGGGGACTCCTACGAGCAGTACTTC.

This chain links TRBV18 with TRBJ2-5; D is possibly TRBD2 (6 bases). V shed 3 bases and J shed 4 bases, with 15 bases lying between them. Germline CDR1 KGHSH, CDR2 LQKENI. This CDR3 comprises 15 residues. Here the CDR3 DNA reads TGTGCCAGCTCACCGATTAGCGGCGCGGGAGAGACCCAGTACTTC. Protein: CASSPISGAGETQYF.

The chain has TRBV28 and TRBJ1-3, with 9 bases identical to TRBD1. The V and J ends lost 6 bases and 1 base, in that order; junction bases with no gene match: 10. The CDR3 length is 17 residues. The V gene's germline CDR1 is MDHEN and CDR2 SYDVKM. The CDR3 protein is CASSEWTGVASGNTIYF. The CDR3 region has the DNA TGTGCCAGCAGCGAATGGACAGGGGTAGCATCTGGAAACACCATATATTTT.

The genes are TRBV28 and TRBJ2-7; the D gene is possibly TRBD1 (5 bases). In germline, CDR1 is MDHEN, CDR2 SYDVKM. With 11 bases removed from V and 6 bases from J, the gap between germline ends came to 17 bases. The length of the CDR3 is 12 residues. This CDR3 reads CAVGEGVREQYF. As DNA, the CDR3 is TGTGCCGTAGGGGAAGGGGTCCGCGAGCAGTACTTC.

V and J are TRBV5-6 and TRBJ2-2; a possible D gene is TRBD2 (6 bases). The germline V gene encodes CDR1 SGHDT and CDR2 YYEEEE. The CDR3 has 14 residues. The germline V and J ends were trimmed by 5 bases and 4 bases, with 12 bases remaining between them. In DNA form, the CDR3 reads TGTGCCAGCAGGGGAAGCGGGTCCACCGGGGAGCTGTTTTTT. Translation gives CASRGSGSTGELFF.

The chain has TRBV2 and TRBJ2-7, with TRBD2 as a possible D gene (6 bases). The V end lost 8 bases, the J end lost 4 bases, and 15 bases lay between the germline ends. This CDR3 is built from 13 residues. Germline V gene data show CDR1 as SNHLY and CDR2 as FYNNEI. The CDR3 is CASGRASAYEQYF. The DNA of the CDR3 is TGTGCCAGCGGGCGGGCTAGCGCTTACGAGCAGTACTTC.

Only one count was recorded for this clone. CDR3 in amino acids: CASSSHPSGGRYEQYF. CDR3 bases: TGCGCCAGCAGTTCACACCCTTCCGGGGGACGCTACGAGCAGTACTTC. This chain connects TRBV5-1 to TRBJ2-7; D may be TRBD2 (6 bases). This CDR3 is built from 16 residues. The V and J ends lost 5 bases and 3 bases respectively, with 21 bases between them. Per germline, CDR1 SGHRS and CDR2 YFSETQ. Full variable domain (rest looked up from reference TRBV5-1 and TRBJ2-7): KAGVTQTPRYLIKTRGQQVTLSCSPISGHRSVSWYQQTPGQGLQFLFEYFSETQRNKGNFPGRFSGRQFSNSRSEMNVSTLELGDSALYLCASSSHPSGGRYEQYFGPGTRLTVT.